This T cell receptor beta chain was captured by sequencing in a study of breast tumors, draining lymph nodes, adjacent tissues. Regarding the study as a whole: Tumor repertoires ranked between lymph nodes and nontumor tissue in diversity, with V and J gene preferences.

V dropped 1 base and J dropped 4; count of bases not matched to a gene: 5. Germline loops: CDR1 SGHVS, CDR2 FNYEAQ. The CDR3 consists of 16 residues. MiXCR was run by TCRdb on the multiplex PCR reads, yielding one entry per CDR3 protein. Here the sample spans fewer than 200,000 distinct CDR3 sequences, approximately 33% being singletons. This clonotype occurred many times. Its cognate antigen is unknown. Breast cancer patients provided tissue from their axillary draining lymph nodes. This clonotype originated in a female donor with breast cancer. Some clones in this sample may be carry-over from other donors' samples. V usage is TRBV7-6 and J usage is TRBJ2-1, with TRBD2 matching over 9 bases. Sequencing was performed on axillary lymph node tissue. CDR3 residues: CASSLGVAGVYNEQFF. The CDR3 DNA reads as TGTGCCAGCAGCTTAGGGGTAGCGGGAGTGTACAATGAGCAGTTCTTC.